This TCR beta chain was profiled in a study of long-term antiretroviral therapy in people with HIV. This CDR3 region has 13 residues. CDR1 MNHNS and CDR2 SASEGT come from the germline V gene. Trimming shortened V by 3 bases and J by 2 bases, and 7 bases separated the two germline ends. As for this clone: As yet, its antigen is unknown.

General study results and limits: Every time point showed a repertoire led by clones expanded before ART. The range of CDR3 lengths in HIV repertoires proved narrower than that found in controls.

A v3.0 immunoSEQ assay was performed at survey level. Measured with immunoSEQ multiplex PCR; TCRdb has only the in-frame clones, and not every one. The table includes about 24,000 clones, roughly 80% detected once. The genes are TRBV6-1 and TRBJ1-1; D uncertain. This sequence was found in a man aged 25 to 40 with HIV. Sample: unsorted PBMCs, taken 4.4 years after starting antiretroviral therapy. CDR3 amino acids: CASSDYGNTEAFF. The CDR3 region has the DNA TGTGCCAGCAGTGATTATGGAAACACTGAAGCTTTCTTT.